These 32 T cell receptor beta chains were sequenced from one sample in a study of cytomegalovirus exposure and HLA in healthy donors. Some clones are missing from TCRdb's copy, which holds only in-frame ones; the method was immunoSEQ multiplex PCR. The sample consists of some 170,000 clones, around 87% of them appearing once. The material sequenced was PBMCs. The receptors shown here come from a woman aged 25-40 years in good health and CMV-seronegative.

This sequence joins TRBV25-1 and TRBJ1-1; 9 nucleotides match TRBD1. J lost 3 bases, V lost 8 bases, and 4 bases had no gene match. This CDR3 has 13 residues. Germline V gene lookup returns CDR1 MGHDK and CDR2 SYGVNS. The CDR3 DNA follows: TGTGCCAGCGCCGGACAGGGGTACACTGAAGCTTTCTTT. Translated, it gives CASAGQGYTEAFF.

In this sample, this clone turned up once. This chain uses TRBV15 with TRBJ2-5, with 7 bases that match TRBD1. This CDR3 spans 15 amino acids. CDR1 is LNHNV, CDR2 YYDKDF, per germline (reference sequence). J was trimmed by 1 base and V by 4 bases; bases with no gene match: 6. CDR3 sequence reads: CATSIRGTVQETQYF. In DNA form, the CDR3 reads TGTGCCACCAGCATCAGGGGGACAGTCCAAGAGACCCAGTACTTC.

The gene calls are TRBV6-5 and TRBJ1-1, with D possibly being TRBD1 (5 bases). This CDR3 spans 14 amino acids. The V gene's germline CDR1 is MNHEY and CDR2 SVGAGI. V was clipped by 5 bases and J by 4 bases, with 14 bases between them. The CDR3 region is CASSPGVLGTEAFF. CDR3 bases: TGTGCCAGCAGTCCGGGGGTATTGGGCACTGAAGCTTTCTTT.

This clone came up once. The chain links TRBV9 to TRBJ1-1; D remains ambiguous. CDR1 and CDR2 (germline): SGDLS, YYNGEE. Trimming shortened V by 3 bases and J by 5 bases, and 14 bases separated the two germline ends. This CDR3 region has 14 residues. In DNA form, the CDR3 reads TGTGCCAGCAGCGGTGGACGGGATGGGACTGAAGCTTTCTTT. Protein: CASSGGRDGTEAFF.

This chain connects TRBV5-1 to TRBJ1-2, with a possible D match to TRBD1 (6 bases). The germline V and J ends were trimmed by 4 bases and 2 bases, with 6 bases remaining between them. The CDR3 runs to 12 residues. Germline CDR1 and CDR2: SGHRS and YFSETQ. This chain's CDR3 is CASSQGNYGYTF. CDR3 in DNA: TGCGCCAGCAGCCAGGGGAACTATGGCTACACCTTC.

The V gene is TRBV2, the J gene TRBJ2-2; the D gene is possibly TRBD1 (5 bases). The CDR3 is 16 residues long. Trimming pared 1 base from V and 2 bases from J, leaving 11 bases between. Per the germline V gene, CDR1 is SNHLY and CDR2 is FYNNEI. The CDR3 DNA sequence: TGTGCCAGCAGTGAAGGCAGGGCACCCAACACCGGGGAGCTGTTTTTT. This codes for CASSEGRAPNTGELFF. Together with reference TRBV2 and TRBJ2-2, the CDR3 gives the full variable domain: EPEVTQTPSHQVTQMGQEVILRCVPISNHLYFYWYRQILGQKVEFLVSFYNNEISEKSEIFDDQFSVERPDGSNFTLKIRSTKLEDSAMYFCASSEGRAPNTGELFFGEGSRLTVL.

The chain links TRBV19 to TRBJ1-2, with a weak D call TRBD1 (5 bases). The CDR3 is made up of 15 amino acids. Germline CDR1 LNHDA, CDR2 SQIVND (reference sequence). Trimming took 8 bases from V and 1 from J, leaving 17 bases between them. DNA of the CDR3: TGTGCCAGTCATCCGACAGTACGCTTTAACTATGGCTACACCTTC. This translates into CASHPTVRFNYGYTF.

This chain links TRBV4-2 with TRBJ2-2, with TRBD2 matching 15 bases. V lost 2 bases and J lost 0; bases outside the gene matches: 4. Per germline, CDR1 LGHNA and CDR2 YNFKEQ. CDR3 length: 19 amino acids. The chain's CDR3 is CASSQTRTSGGANTGELFF. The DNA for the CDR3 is TGTGCCAGCAGCCAAACCCGGACTAGCGGGGGGGCGAACACCGGGGAGCTGTTTTTT.

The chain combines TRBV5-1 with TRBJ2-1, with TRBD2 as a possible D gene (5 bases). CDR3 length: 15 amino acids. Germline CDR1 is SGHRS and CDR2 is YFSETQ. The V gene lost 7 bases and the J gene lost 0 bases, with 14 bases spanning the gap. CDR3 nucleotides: TGCGCCAGCGCCCCTAGCTCTAGCTCCTACAATGAGCAGTTCTTC. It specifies CASAPSSSSYNEQFF.

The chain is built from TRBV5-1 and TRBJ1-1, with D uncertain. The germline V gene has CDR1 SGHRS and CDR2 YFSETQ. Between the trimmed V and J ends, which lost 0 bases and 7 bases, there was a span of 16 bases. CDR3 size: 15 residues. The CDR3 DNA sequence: TGCGCCAGCAGCTTGGAAACAAACCCGGGTTATGAAGCTTTCTTT. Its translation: CASSLETNPGYEAFF.

The CDR3 DNA follows: TGTGCCAGCATACTAAACAGGGGGCCCTACGAGCAGTACTTC. Translating gives CASILNRGPYEQYF. This chain joins TRBV2 and TRBJ2-7, with TRBD1 matching 9 bases. The CDR3 has 14 residues. Germline assignment: CDR1 SNHLY and CDR2 FYNNEI. Losses at the gene ends were 7 bases for V and 2 bases for J; bases not matched to a gene: 6.

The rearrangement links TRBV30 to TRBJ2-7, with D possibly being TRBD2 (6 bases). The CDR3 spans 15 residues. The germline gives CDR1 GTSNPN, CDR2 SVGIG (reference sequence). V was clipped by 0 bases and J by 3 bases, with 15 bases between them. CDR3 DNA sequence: TGTGCCTGGAGTGTACCGTACGGGAGACACTACGAGCAGTACTTC. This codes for CAWSVPYGRHYEQYF.

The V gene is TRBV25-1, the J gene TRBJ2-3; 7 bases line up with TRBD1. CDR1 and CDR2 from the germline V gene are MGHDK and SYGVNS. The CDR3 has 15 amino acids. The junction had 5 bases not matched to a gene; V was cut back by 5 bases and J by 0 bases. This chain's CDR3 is CASSPLTGSTDTQYF. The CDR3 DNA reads TGTGCCAGCAGTCCTCTGACAGGGAGCACAGATACGCAGTATTTT.

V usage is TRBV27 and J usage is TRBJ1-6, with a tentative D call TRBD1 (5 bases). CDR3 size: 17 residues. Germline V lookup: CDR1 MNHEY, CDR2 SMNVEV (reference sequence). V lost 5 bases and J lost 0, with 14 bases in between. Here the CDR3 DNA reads TGTGCCAGCAGTCTTTGGACACTAAGCTCCTATAATTCACCCCTCCACTTT. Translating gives CASSLWTLSSYNSPLHF.

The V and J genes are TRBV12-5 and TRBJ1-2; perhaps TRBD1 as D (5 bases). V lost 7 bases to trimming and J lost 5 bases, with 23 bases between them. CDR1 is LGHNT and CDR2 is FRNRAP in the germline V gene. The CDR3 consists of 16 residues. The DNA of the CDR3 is TGTGCTAGTGCCCCACCACGGGGGGTTAATCGGTATGGCTACACCTTC. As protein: CASAPPRGVNRYGYTF.

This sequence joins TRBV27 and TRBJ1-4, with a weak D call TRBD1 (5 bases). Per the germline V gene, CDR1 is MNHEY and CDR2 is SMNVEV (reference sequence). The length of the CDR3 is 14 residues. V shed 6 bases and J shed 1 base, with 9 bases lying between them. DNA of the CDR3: TGTGCCAGCAGACCAGACAGAACTAATGAAAAACTGTTTTTT. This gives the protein CASRPDRTNEKLFF.

The CDR3 nucleotides read TGTGCCAGCAGTGAAAGACTAGCGGGGGGCGGTGAGCAGTTCTTC. It translates to CASSERLAGGGEQFF. The V call is TRBV2, the J call TRBJ2-1; 13 nucleotides agree with TRBD2. The trim removed 2 bases at V and 9 bases at J, leaving 4 bases unmatched. Germline V gives CDR1 SNHLY, CDR2 FYNNEI. The CDR3 is 15 amino acids. Using reference TRBV2 and TRBJ2-1 for the parts outside the CDR3, the full variable domain is EPEVTQTPSHQVTQMGQEVILRCVPISNHLYFYWYRQILGQKVEFLVSFYNNEISEKSEIFDDQFSVERPDGSNFTLKIRSTKLEDSAMYFCASSERLAGGGEQFFGPGTRLTVL.

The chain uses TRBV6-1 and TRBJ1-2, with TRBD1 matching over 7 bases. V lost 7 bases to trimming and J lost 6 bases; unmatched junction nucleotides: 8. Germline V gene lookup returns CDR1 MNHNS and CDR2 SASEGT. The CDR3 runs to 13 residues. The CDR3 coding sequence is TGTGCCAGCACCTTAGACAGGGCCAATGGCTACACCTTC. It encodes CASTLDRANGYTF.

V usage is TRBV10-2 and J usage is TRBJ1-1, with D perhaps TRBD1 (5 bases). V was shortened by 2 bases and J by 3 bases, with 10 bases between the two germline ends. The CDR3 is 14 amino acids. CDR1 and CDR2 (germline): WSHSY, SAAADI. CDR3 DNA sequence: TGCGCCAGCAGTGAGCGCAGGGCAGACACTGAAGCTTTCTTT. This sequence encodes CASSERRADTEAFF.

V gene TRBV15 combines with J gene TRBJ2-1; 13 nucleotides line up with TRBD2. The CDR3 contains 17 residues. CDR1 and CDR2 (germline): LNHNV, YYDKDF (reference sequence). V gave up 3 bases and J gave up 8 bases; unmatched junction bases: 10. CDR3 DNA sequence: TGTGCCACCAGCAGGCCCCCCACTAGCGGGGGGGCATATGAGCAGTTCTTC. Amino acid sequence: CATSRPPTSGGAYEQFF.

The CDR3 DNA is TGTGCCAGCAGCTTCGGACAGGGGGTCGTTCACGAGCAGTACTTC. It encodes CASSFGQGVVHEQYF. The V gene is TRBV11-2, the J gene TRBJ2-7; 10 positions match TRBD1. The CDR3 covers 15 residues. Germline lookup yields CDR1 SGHAT and CDR2 FQNNGV. V lost 3 bases, J lost 5 bases, and 7 bases stayed unmatched.

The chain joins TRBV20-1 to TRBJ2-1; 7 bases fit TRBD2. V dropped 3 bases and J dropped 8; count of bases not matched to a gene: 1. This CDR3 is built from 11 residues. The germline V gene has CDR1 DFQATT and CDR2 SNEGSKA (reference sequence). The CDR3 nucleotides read TGCAGTGCTAGGGGAGGGGATGAGCAGTTCTTC. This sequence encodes CSARGGDEQFF.

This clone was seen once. CDR3 sequence reads: CASSFRGSNQPQHF. In DNA, the CDR3 is TGCGCCAGCAGCTTCCGTGGCTCTAATCAGCCCCAGCATTTT. V usage is TRBV5-1 and J usage is TRBJ1-5; no reliable D call. Germline V gene lookup returns CDR1 SGHRS and CDR2 YFSETQ. With 2 bases removed from V and 4 bases from J, the gap between germline ends came to 10 bases. The CDR3 is made up of 14 amino acids. The variable domain in full, completed from reference TRBV5-1 and TRBJ1-5, reads KAGVTQTPRYLIKTRGQQVTLSCSPISGHRSVSWYQQTPGQGLQFLFEYFSETQRNKGNFPGRFSGRQFSNSRSEMNVSTLELGDSALYLCASSFRGSNQPQHFGDGTRLSIL.

The CDR3 nucleotides read TGCGCCAGCTCAAGCGTGACAGGGGGATTATACGAGCAGTACTTC. This gives the protein CASSSVTGGLYEQYF. J is TRBJ2-7 and V is TRBV10-2, with 9 bases identical to TRBD1. CDR1 and CDR2 from the germline V gene are WSHSY and SAAADI. This CDR3 is built from 15 residues. V was clipped by 8 bases and J by 4 bases; unmatched bases: 12.

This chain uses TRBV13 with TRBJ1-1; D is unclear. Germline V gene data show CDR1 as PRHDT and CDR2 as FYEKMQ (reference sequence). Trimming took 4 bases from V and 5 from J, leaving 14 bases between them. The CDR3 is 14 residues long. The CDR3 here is CASSSIRSGTEAFF. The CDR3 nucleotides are TGTGCCAGCAGCTCAATCCGCTCGGGGACTGAAGCTTTCTTT.

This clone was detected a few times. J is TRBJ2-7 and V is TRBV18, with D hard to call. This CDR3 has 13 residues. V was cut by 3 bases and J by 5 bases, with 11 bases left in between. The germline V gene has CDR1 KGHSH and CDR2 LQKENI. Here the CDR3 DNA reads TGTGCCAGCTCACCCGGGTTCGCGGACGAGCAGTACTTC. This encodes CASSPGFADEQYF.

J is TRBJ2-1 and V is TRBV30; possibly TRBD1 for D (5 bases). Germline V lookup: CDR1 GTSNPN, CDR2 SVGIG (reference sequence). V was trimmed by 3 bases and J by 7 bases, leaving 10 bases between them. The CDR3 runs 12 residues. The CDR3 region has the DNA TGTGCCTGGAGCCCAGGGTATAATGAGCAGTTCTTC. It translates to CAWSPGYNEQFF.

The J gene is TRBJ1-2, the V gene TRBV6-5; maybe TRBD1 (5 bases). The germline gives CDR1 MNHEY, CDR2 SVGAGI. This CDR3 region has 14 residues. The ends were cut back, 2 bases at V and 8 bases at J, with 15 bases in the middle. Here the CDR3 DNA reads TGTGCCAGCAGTTACAGGGGTGGGCGTAGGGGCTACACCTTC. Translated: CASSYRGGRRGYTF.

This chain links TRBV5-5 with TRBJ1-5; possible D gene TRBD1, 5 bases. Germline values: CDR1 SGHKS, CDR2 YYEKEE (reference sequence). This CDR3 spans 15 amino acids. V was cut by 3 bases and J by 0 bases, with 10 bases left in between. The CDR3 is CASSSGVNSNQPQHF. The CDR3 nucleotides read TGTGCCAGCAGCTCGGGGGTAAATAGCAATCAGCCCCAGCATTTT.

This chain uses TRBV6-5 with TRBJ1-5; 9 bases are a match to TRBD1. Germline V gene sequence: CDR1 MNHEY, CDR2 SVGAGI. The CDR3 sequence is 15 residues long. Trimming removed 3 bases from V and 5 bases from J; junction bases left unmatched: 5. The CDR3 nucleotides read TGTGCCAGCAGTTATGGACAGGGGATTGATCAGCCCCAGCATTTT. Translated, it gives CASSYGQGIDQPQHF.

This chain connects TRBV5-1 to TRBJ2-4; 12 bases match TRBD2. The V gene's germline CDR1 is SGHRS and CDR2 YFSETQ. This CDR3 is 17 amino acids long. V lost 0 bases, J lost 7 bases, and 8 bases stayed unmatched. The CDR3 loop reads CASSLGTSGERRNIQYF. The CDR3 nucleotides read TGCGCCAGCAGCTTGGGGACTAGCGGGGAGAGGAGGAACATTCAGTACTTC.

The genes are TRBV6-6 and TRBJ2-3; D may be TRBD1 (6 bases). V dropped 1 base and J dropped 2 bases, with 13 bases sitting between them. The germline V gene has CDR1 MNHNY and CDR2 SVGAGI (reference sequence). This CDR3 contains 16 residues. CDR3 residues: CASSYLTGRITDTQYF. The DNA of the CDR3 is TGTGCCAGCAGTTACTTAACAGGGAGAATCACAGATACGCAGTATTTT.